The T cell receptor (beta chain) under discussion was sequenced for a study of cytomegalovirus exposure and HLA in healthy donors. Points from the study as a whole: As a later analysis showed, a missense DCLRE1C variant was linked to trimming of TCR beta V- and J-genes. Data from an earlier analysis indicated that most TCR beta V segments were productive either about 90% or about 30% of the time. CMV antigen specificity of a few CMV-associated chains was confirmed in vitro.

To note about this clone: The target antigen is unknown.

PCR used 60 Vbeta primers and 13 Jbeta primers. Here immunoSEQ multiplex PCR was the method, and the copy in TCRdb shows in-frame clones only, minus some. The table shows 150,000 to 200,000 clones, with around four fifths occurring only once. J gave up 5 bases and V 7 bases, and 9 bases lay outside the gene matches. The V gene's germline CDR1 is GTSNPN and CDR2 SVGIG (reference sequence). The CDR3 length is 14 residues. This TCR derives from a woman aged 25-40 years in good health and CMV-seropositive. Sample: PBMCs. V usage is TRBV30 and J usage is TRBJ2-2; TRBD2 aligns across 8 bases. CDR3 region: CAFPGGRWTGELFF. CDR3 sequence (DNA): TGTGCCTTCCCGGGGGGGAGGTGGACCGGGGAGCTGTTTTTT.